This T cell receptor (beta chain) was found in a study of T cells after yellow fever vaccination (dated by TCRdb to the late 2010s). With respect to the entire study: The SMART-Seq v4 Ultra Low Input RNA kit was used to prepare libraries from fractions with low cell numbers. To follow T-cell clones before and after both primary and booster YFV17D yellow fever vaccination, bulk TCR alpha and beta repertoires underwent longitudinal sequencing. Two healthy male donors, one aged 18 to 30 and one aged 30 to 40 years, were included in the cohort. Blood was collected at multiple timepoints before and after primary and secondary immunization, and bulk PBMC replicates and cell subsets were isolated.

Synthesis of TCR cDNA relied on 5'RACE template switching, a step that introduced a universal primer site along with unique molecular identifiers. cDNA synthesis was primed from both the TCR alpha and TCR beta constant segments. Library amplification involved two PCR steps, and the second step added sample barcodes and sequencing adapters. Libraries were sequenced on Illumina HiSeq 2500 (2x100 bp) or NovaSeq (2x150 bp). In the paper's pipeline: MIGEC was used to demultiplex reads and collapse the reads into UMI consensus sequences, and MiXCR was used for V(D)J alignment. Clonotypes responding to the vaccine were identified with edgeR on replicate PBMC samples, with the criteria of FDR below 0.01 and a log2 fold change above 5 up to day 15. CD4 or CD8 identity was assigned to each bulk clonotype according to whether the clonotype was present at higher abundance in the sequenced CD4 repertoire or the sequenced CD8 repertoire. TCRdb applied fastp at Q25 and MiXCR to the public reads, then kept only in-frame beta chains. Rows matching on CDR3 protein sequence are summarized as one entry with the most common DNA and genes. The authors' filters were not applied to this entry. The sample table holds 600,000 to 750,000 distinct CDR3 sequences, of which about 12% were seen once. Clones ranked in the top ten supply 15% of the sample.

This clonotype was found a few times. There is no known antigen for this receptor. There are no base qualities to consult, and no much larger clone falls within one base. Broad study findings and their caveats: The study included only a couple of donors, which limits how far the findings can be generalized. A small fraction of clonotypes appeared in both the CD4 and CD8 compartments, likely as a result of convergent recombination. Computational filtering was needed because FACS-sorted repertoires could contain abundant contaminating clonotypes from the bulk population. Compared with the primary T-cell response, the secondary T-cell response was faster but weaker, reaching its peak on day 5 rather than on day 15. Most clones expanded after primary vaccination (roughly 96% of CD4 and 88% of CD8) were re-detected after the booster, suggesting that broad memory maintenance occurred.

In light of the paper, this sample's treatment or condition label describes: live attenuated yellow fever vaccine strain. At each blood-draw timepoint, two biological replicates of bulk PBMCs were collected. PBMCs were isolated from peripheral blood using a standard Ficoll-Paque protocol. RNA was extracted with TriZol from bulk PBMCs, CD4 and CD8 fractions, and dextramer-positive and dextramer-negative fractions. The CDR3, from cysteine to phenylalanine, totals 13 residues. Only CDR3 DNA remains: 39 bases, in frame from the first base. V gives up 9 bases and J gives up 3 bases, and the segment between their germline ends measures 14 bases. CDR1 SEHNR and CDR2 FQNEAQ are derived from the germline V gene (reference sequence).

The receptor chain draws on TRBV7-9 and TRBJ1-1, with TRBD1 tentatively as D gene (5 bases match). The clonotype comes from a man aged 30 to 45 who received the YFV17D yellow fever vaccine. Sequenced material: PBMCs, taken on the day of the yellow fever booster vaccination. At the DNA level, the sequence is TGTGCCAGTGAGGAGGGCAGGGACACTGAAGCTTTCTTT. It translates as CASEEGRDTEAFF.